This entry is about one TCR beta chain. What it recognizes is unknown. This specimen belongs to a study of blood T cells in healthy people across ages. General study findings and limits: Estimated diversity across one million T cells was deemed an underestimate.

Through a sample-barcoded 5' primer and a J-beta primer mix, a second PCR was run for about 7 to 12 cycles. TCRdb recomputed calls from the 5' RACE reads with MiXCR, one row per CDR3 protein. Counted here are roughly 730,000 distinct CDR3 sequences, roughly 56% occurring once; the ten biggest clones make up about 26%. Germline assignment: CDR1 SNHLY and CDR2 FYNNEI. The CDR3 totals 14 residues. Losses at the gene ends were 7 bases for V and 7 bases for J; bases not matched to a gene: 9. J is TRBJ2-2 and V is TRBV2, with TRBD1 matching 7 bases. Sequencing input: blood. The clonotype was recovered from a man aged 40-55 years in good health. The DNA of the CDR3 is TGTGCCAGCACAAGACAGGGTCGAAGCGGGGAGCTGTTTTTT. Translated, it gives CASTRQGRSGELFF.